This T cell receptor (beta chain) was observed in a study of cytomegalovirus exposure and HLA in healthy donors. V was shortened by 0 bases and J by 2 bases, with 9 bases between the two germline ends. The CDR3 runs 15 residues. Per the germline V gene, CDR1 is SGHTS and CDR2 is YDEGEE. A note on this clone: Its target is unknown.

Study findings and constraints: Donor immune exposure was known only as CMV serostatus. The study found most TCR sequences rare, yet found some public TCRs in many donors. Later analysis identified a missense DCLRE1C variant that was linked to TCR beta V- and J-gene trimming.

It was with 60 Vbeta and 13 Jbeta primers that the PCR ran. Authors' methods: Approximately 11 million of tens of millions of unique TCR beta chains were shared, per a later count. Repertoires were generated with immunoSEQ multiplex PCR, while TCRdb's copy carries only in-frame clones and drops some. V, J and clone size are taken as reported in that table, and D and trimming were inferred from the DNA itself. The sample has some 76,000 clones, just over 70% seen once. The rearrangement uses TRBV5-8 and TRBJ1-5, with unresolved D. The sequencing input was PBMCs. This clonotype was obtained from a man aged 55 to 69 in good health and CMV-seropositive. CDR3 sequence reads: CASSLELGGNQPQHF. The CDR3 nucleotides read TGTGCCAGCAGCTTGGAGTTGGGAGGCAATCAGCCCCAGCATTTT.